The next 7 T cell receptor beta chains were all read from a single sample in a study of vaccination and CD4 T cells after COVID-19. Antigens for these TCRs are unknown. The Oncomine TCR Beta short-read assay generated sequence data from the DNA of cultured CD4+ T cells. MiXCR was run by TCRdb on the PCR reads, yielding one entry per CDR3 protein. The top ten clones hold 4.5% to 5.5% of a sample with about 20,000 distinct CDR3 sequences, around 47% of them seen once. Sample treatment: approximately 11-day PBMC culture with coronavirus spike peptide pools or control peptides (ViraFEST assay). Sequenced here: CD4+ T cells from blood, cultured in vitro, sampled before SARS-CoV-2 vaccination. The receptors stem from a human donor who had recovered from COVID-19.

This clonotype was detected only a few times. The rearrangement joins TRBV2 to TRBJ1-5; D is perhaps TRBD1 (5 bases). Trimming shortened V by 7 bases and J by 2 bases, and 12 bases separated the two germline ends. Per the germline V gene, CDR1 is SNHLY and CDR2 is FYNNEI. The CDR3 has 14 amino acids. CDR3 residues: CASTSGGGNQPQHF. CDR3 DNA sequence: TGTGCCAGCACCTCCGGGGGGGGCAATCAGCCCCAGCATTTT.

The genes are TRBV7-3 and TRBJ2-1; 13 bases are shared with TRBD2. In germline, CDR1 is SGHTA, CDR2 FQGTGA. Trimming cost V 4 bases and J 7 bases; bases outside gene matches: 7. This CDR3 has 16 amino acids. CDR3 nucleotides: TGTGCCAGCAGCTCGACTAGCGGGGGGCGGGGAAATGAGCAGTTCTTC. Its translation is CASSSTSGGRGNEQFF.

This sequence joins TRBV6-5 and TRBJ1-4; no clear D. The CDR3 runs to 14 residues. Germline V gene lookup returns CDR1 MNHEY and CDR2 SVGAGI. The ends were cut back, 4 bases at V and 6 bases at J, with 12 bases in the middle. DNA for the CDR3: TGTGCCAGCAGTTCCTCACGGATCGATGAAAAACTGTTTTTT. This encodes CASSSSRIDEKLFF.

This chain uses TRBV20-1 with TRBJ1-5; 8 nucleotides match TRBD1. The germline CDR1 and CDR2 sequences are DFQATT and SNEGSKA (reference sequence). V lost 6 bases to trimming and J lost 4 bases; unmatched junction nucleotides: 2. The CDR3 runs to 12 residues. CDR3 coding DNA: TGCAGTGCCAGGACAGGGAATCAGCCCCAGCATTTT. It specifies CSARTGNQPQHF.

The rearrangement joins TRBV6-1 to TRBJ1-3; D unclear. Germline CDR1 reads MNHNS; CDR2 reads SASEGT. V gave up 6 bases and J gave up 1 base, with 16 bases separating them. This CDR3 has 16 residues. In DNA, the CDR3 is TGTGCCAGCAGGGACCCCCGGAGGGAATCTGGAAACACCATATATTTT. This codes for CASRDPRRESGNTIYF.

The rearrangement uses TRBV6-1 and TRBJ1-5; D ambiguous. The CDR3 totals 12 residues. The germline V gene has CDR1 MNHNS and CDR2 SASEGT. V lost 2 bases and J 7 bases, leaving 6 bases between the germline ends. CDR3 residues: CASSEIGQPQHF. CDR3 coding DNA: TGTGCCAGCAGTGAAATTGGGCAGCCCCAGCATTTT.

The chain has TRBV19 and TRBJ2-1, with a weak D call TRBD1 (5 bases). The CDR3 has 15 amino acids. Deletions cut 6 bases from V and 0 bases from J, with 12 bases between. Germline CDR1 reads LNHDA; CDR2 reads SQIVND (reference sequence). The DNA for the CDR3 is TGTGCCAGTAGGAGTGACAGAAGCTCCTACAATGAGCAGTTCTTC. It yields the protein CASRSDRSSYNEQFF. Using reference TRBV19 and TRBJ2-1 for the parts outside the CDR3, the full variable domain is DGGITQSPKYLFRKEGQNVTLSCEQNLNHDAMYWYRQDPGQGLRLIYYSQIVNDFQKGDIAEGYSVSREKKESFPLTVTSAQKNPTAFYLCASRSDRSSYNEQFFGPGTRLTVL.